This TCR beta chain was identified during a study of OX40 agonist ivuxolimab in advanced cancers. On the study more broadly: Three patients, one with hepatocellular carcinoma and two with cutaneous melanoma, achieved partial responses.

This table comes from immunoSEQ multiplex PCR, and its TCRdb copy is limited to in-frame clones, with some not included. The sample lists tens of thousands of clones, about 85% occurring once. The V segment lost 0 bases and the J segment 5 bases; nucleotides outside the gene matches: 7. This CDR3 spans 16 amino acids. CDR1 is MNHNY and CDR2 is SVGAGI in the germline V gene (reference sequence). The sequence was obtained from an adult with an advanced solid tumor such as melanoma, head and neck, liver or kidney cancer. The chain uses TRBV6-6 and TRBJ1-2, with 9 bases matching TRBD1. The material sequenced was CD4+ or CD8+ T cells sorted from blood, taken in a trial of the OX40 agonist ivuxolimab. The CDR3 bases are TGTGCCAGCAGTTACTCGAACCCCGGGACAGGGTATGGCTACACCTTC. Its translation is CASSYSNPGTGYGYTF.